This is a list of T cell receptor beta chains from one sample in a study of T cells in Graves' hyperthyroidism and ophthalmopathy. In TCRdb, the multiplex PCR reads were re-called with MiXCR into one record per CDR3 protein. Here the sample spans roughly 110,000 distinct CDR3 sequences, 15% to 20% being singletons. The sample was blood. These receptors were collected from a woman aged 45 to 65 with Graves' hyperthyroidism. Each CDR3 is given with its conserved first and last residue. The order of the fields is V gene, J gene, CDR3 protein.

v_gene: TRBV6-1; j_gene: TRBJ2-1; CDR3aa: CASSYLTGNEQFF
v_gene: TRBV15; j_gene: TRBJ1-6; CDR3aa: CATSEGPLNSPLHF
v_gene: TRBV5-1; j_gene: TRBJ1-2; CDR3aa: CASSLVGGARGYTF
v_gene: TRBV20-1; j_gene: TRBJ2-7; CDR3aa: CSAHQGGRSYEQYF
v_gene: TRBV20-1; j_gene: TRBJ2-2; CDR3aa: CSARALGNGELFF
v_gene: TRBV9; j_gene: TRBJ1-1; CDR3aa: CASSGGRGSTEAFF
v_gene: TRBV6-1; j_gene: TRBJ1-2; CDR3aa: CASSSPRGEGYTF
v_gene: TRBV9; j_gene: TRBJ2-1; CDR3aa: CASSVTDRGDEQFF
v_gene: TRBV10-3; j_gene: TRBJ1-1; CDR3aa: CAIRSTQGTLNTEAFF
v_gene: TRBV4-1; j_gene: TRBJ2-1; CDR3aa: CASSQHTLAGEGDEQFF
v_gene: TRBV5-1; j_gene: TRBJ2-7; CDR3aa: CASSFRGPRYEQYF
v_gene: TRBV7-8; j_gene: TRBJ1-1; CDR3aa: CASSFDDKNTEAFF
v_gene: TRBV6-6; j_gene: TRBJ1-2; CDR3aa: CASSYSPGTRNGYTF
v_gene: TRBV27; j_gene: TRBJ2-4; CDR3aa: CASSLNPASGLNIQYF
v_gene: TRBV4-1; j_gene: TRBJ2-7; CDR3aa: CASSTTSGRGYEQYF
v_gene: TRBV12-3/TRBV12-4; j_gene: TRBJ2-2; CDR3aa: CASSLEVTGELFF
v_gene: TRBV10-3; j_gene: TRBJ2-2; CDR3aa: CAMKDRGTGGELFF
v_gene: TRBV30; j_gene: TRBJ2-1; CDR3aa: CAWSNGQGQFF
v_gene: TRBV27; j_gene: TRBJ2-1; CDR3aa: CASTQRWPEALREQFF
v_gene: TRBV30; j_gene: TRBJ1-2; CDR3aa: CAWSIGTGDYGYTF